The 23 T cell receptor beta chains given below trace back to one sample, sequenced in a study of naive CD8 T cells in extremely preterm neonates. Here immunoSEQ multiplex PCR was the method, and the copy in TCRdb shows in-frame clones only, minus some. This table has 20,000 to 30,000 clones, about nine tenths appearing once. Extremely preterm deliveries at roughly 22-28 weeks of gestation provided the preterm samples. Study results and caveats: Preterm infants showed shorter CDR3s, fewer N additions and less trimming than older groups.

Antigens for these TCRs are unknown. The sequenced sample was naive CD8+ T cells from cord blood. The source of these receptors is a boy who was born preterm.

Remarks on this clone: Additional DNA sequences in this sample encode the identical CDR3. V is TRBV9 and J is TRBJ2-1; D gene uncertain. The V end lost 0 bases, the J end lost 4 bases, and 2 bases lay between the germline ends. In germline, CDR1 is SGDLS, CDR2 YYNGEE. This CDR3 has 12 residues. CDR3 amino acids: CASSVDYNEQFF. CDR3 nucleotide sequence: TGTGCCAGCAGCGTAGATTACAATGAGCAGTTCTTC.

The CDR3 bases are TGTGCCAGCAGCTGGACAGCAACTAATGAAAAACTGTTTTTT. This gives the protein CASSWTATNEKLFF. V gene TRBV7-9 combines with J gene TRBJ1-4, with D perhaps matching TRBD1 (6 bases). CDR1 is SEHNR and CDR2 is FQNEAQ in the germline V gene (reference sequence). Trimming took 4 bases from V and 0 from J, leaving 6 bases between them. The CDR3 covers 14 residues.

V is TRBV19 and J is TRBJ2-3; no clear D. Germline V lookup: CDR1 LNHDA, CDR2 SQIVND (reference sequence). The V end was cut by 8 bases, the J end by 0 bases, with 9 bases between. The CDR3 spans 13 residues. The CDR3 DNA sequence: TGTGCCAGTGGCCAGGTGAGCACAGATACGCAGTATTTT. Translation: CASGQVSTDTQYF.

J is TRBJ2-3 and V is TRBV9; 8 nucleotides line up with TRBD1. Germline V gene lookup returns CDR1 SGDLS and CDR2 YYNGEE. CDR3 length: 14 residues. V trimming: 0 bases; J trimming: 3 bases; junction bases outside the gene matches: 0. CDR3 protein: CASSVGTGTDTQYF. CDR3 DNA sequence: TGTGCCAGCAGCGTAGGGACAGGGACAGATACGCAGTATTTT.

The chain joins TRBV18 to TRBJ1-2, with D tentatively TRBD1 (5 bases). CDR3 length: 13 amino acids. Germline V gene data show CDR1 as KGHSH and CDR2 as LQKENI. V was clipped by 2 bases and J by 4 bases, with 8 bases between them. CDR3 nucleotide sequence: TGTGCCAGCTCACCAGGGGCCCCCTATGGCTACACCTTC. Protein product: CASSPGAPYGYTF.

In this sample, this clone turned up once. This chain joins TRBV27 and TRBJ1-2; tentative D call: TRBD1 (5 bases). CDR3 length: 15 amino acids. Looked up from germline, CDR1 is MNHEY and CDR2 is SMNVEV (reference sequence). V was clipped by 0 bases and J by 1 base, with 9 bases between them. The CDR3 here is CASSLSGGFNYGYTF. CDR3 nucleotides: TGTGCCAGCAGTTTATCGGGGGGGTTTAACTATGGCTACACCTTC.

This CDR3 is CASSEYQDTEAFF. The CDR3 region has the DNA TGTGCCAGCAGTGAATATCAGGACACTGAAGCTTTCTTT. The chain carries TRBV25-1 and TRBJ1-1; no clear D gene. Trimming stripped 0 bases from V and 3 bases from J, with 5 bases between. Germline V CDR1 and CDR2: MGHDK, SYGVNS. This CDR3 has 13 residues.

J is TRBJ2-7 and V is TRBV7-6, with a weak D call TRBD1 (5 bases). Deletions cut 3 bases from V and 2 bases from J, with 11 bases between. Germline CDR1 is SGHVS and CDR2 is FNYEAQ. There are 14 residues in the CDR3. CDR3 DNA: TGTGCCAGCAGCTTGCAGGGCCCAACCTACGAGCAGTACTTC. Translated, it gives CASSLQGPTYEQYF.

Concerning this clone: This same CDR3 is encoded by further DNA sequences in the sample. The chain combines TRBV7-2 with TRBJ1-1, with a possible D match to TRBD1 (5 bases). Germline V gene sequence: CDR1 SGHTA, CDR2 FQGNSA. The CDR3 is 13 amino acids. Trimming shortened V by 2 bases and J by 1 base, and 5 bases separated the two germline ends. The CDR3, as DNA: TGTGCCAGCAGCTTAACAGGGAACACTGAAGCTTTCTTT. It yields the protein CASSLTGNTEAFF. The full variable domain, completed using reference TRBV7-2 and TRBJ1-1, is GAGVSQSPSNKVTEKGKDVELRCDPISGHTALYWYRQSLGQGLEFLIYFQGNSAPDKSGLPSDRFSAERTGGSVSTLTIQRTQQEDSAVYLCASSLTGNTEAFFGQGTRLTVV.

The chain has TRBV7-9 and TRBJ1-4; no clear D gene. The CDR3 has 14 amino acids. V dropped 1 base and J dropped 5 bases, with 8 bases sitting between them. Germline CDR1 is SEHNR and CDR2 is FQNEAQ (reference sequence). The CDR3 bases are TGTGCCAGCAGCTTAGAAGGGAGGAATGAAAAACTGTTTTTT. This encodes CASSLEGRNEKLFF.

The chain joins TRBV4-2 to TRBJ2-7; D is unclear. The CDR3 runs 11 residues. V lost 0 bases and J lost 7, with 4 bases in between. Germline CDR1 and CDR2: LGHNA and YNFKEQ. The CDR3 nucleotides read TGTGCCAGCAGCCAAGATGGGGAGCAGTACTTC. It encodes CASSQDGEQYF.

J is TRBJ2-3 and V is TRBV4-3, with 10 bases fitting TRBD2. Germline V lookup: CDR1 LGHNA, CDR2 YSLEER. Unmatched junction bases numbered 0, after V lost 2 bases and J lost 1 base. The CDR3 length is 15 residues. CDR3 coding DNA: TGCGCCAGCAGCCAACTAGCGGGGGGCACAGATACGCAGTATTTT. Amino acid sequence: CASSQLAGGTDTQYF.

This rearrangement joins TRBV4-1 to TRBJ2-4; D is possibly TRBD1 (5 bases). The CDR3 consists of 12 residues. The germline V and J ends were trimmed by 6 bases and 2 bases, with 5 bases remaining between them. Germline loops: CDR1 MGHRA, CDR2 YSYEKL. The CDR3 DNA reads TGCGCCAGCAGGGGGCCCAAAAACATTCAGTACTTC. This gives the protein CASRGPKNIQYF.

The rearrangement links TRBV5-1 to TRBJ1-5; a weak D match, TRBD1 (5 bases). The V end lost 2 bases, the J end lost 2 bases, and 11 bases lay between the germline ends. The CDR3 length is 15 residues. Germline CDR1 SGHRS, CDR2 YFSETQ. CDR3 loop: CASSLYGAGNQPQHF. DNA of the CDR3: TGCGCCAGCAGCTTATACGGGGCGGGCAATCAGCCCCAGCATTTT.

The chain couples TRBV30 to TRBJ2-3; 10 bases line up with TRBD2. The CDR3 runs to 14 residues. In germline, CDR1 is GTSNPN, CDR2 SVGIG (reference sequence). V trimming: 0 bases; J trimming: 4 bases; junction bases outside the gene matches: 1. This chain's CDR3 is CAWSVAGGPDTQYF. The CDR3 coding sequence is TGTGCCTGGAGTGTAGCGGGGGGGCCAGATACGCAGTATTTT.

The rearrangement uses TRBV27 and TRBJ2-3; D is uncertain. Germline CDR1 MNHEY, CDR2 SMNVEV (reference sequence). Trimming pared 4 bases from V and 0 bases from J, leaving 2 bases between. There are 12 residues in the CDR3. For the CDR3, the DNA is TGTGCCAGCAGTTACAGCACAGATACGCAGTATTTT. Its translation: CASSYSTDTQYF.

This sequence joins TRBV28 and TRBJ1-1; 8 bases align to TRBD1. CDR3 length: 17 residues. Germline-derived CDR1 and CDR2 are MDHEN and SYDVKM. V was clipped by 6 bases and J by 5 bases; unmatched bases: 17. The CDR3 sequence: CASSYTHWEDRGTEAFF. CDR3 bases: TGTGCCAGCAGCTACACGCATTGGGAAGACAGGGGAACTGAAGCTTTCTTT. Looking up the rest from reference TRBV28 and TRBJ1-1 gives the full variable domain: DVKVTQSSRYLVKRTGEKVFLECVQDMDHENMFWYRQDPGLGLRLIYFSYDVKMKEKGDIPEGYSVSREKKERFSLILESASTNQTSMYLCASSYTHWEDRGTEAFFGQGTRLTVV.

V and J are TRBV4-1 and TRBJ2-5; D is unresolved. With the DNA end fitting TRBJ2-7 better, the J assignment may be wrong. CDR1 is MGHRA and CDR2 is YSYEKL in the germline V gene. CDR3 size: 13 residues. Here the CDR3 DNA reads TGCGCCAGCAGCCAAGAGCGGACCTACGAGCAGTACTTC. Encoded protein: CASSQERTYEQYF.

The chain recombines TRBV4-2 with TRBJ2-1; D is undetermined. V was clipped by 0 bases and J by 5 bases, with 2 bases between them. CDR3 length: 12 amino acids. The germline V gene has CDR1 LGHNA and CDR2 YNFKEQ. The CDR3 sequence is CASSQDNNEQFF. DNA of the CDR3: TGTGCCAGCAGCCAAGATAACAATGAGCAGTTCTTC.

The chain recombines TRBV12-2 with TRBJ1-1; the DNA was not used to check the table's D call, TRBD1. TRBV12-2 is a recognized pseudogene. The CDR3 runs to 14 residues. The CDR3 region is CASRLDIMNTEAFF. CDR3 bases: TGTGCAAGTCGCTTGGACATCATGAACACTGAAGCTTTCTTT.

V is TRBV29-1 and J is TRBJ1-1; 8 bases line up with TRBD1. Germline-derived CDR1 and CDR2 are SQVTM and ANQGSEA. The CDR3 has 13 residues. Trimming removed 4 bases from V and 0 bases from J; junction bases left unmatched: 1. CDR3 sequence reads: CSVAGGMNTEAFF. In DNA, the CDR3 is TGCAGCGTTGCAGGGGGCATGAACACTGAAGCTTTCTTT.

The J gene is TRBJ2-5, the V gene TRBV27; D is uncertain. The CDR3 spans 15 residues. CDR1 and CDR2 (germline): MNHEY, SMNVEV (reference sequence). V was shortened by 1 base and J by 4 bases, with 13 bases between the two germline ends. Written as DNA, the CDR3 is TGTGCCAGCAGTTTATACCCCCCCCCGGGAGAGACCCAGTACTTC. It translates to CASSLYPPPGETQYF.

The V call is TRBV19, the J call TRBJ2-7, with 11 bases identical to TRBD2. The CDR3 loop spans 14 amino acids. CDR1 and CDR2 (germline): LNHDA, SQIVND (reference sequence). The trim removed 6 bases at V and 3 bases at J, leaving 4 bases unmatched. The CDR3 bases are TGTGCCAGTAGCTACGGACTAGCGGGCTACGAGCAGTACTTC. Amino acid sequence: CASSYGLAGYEQYF.